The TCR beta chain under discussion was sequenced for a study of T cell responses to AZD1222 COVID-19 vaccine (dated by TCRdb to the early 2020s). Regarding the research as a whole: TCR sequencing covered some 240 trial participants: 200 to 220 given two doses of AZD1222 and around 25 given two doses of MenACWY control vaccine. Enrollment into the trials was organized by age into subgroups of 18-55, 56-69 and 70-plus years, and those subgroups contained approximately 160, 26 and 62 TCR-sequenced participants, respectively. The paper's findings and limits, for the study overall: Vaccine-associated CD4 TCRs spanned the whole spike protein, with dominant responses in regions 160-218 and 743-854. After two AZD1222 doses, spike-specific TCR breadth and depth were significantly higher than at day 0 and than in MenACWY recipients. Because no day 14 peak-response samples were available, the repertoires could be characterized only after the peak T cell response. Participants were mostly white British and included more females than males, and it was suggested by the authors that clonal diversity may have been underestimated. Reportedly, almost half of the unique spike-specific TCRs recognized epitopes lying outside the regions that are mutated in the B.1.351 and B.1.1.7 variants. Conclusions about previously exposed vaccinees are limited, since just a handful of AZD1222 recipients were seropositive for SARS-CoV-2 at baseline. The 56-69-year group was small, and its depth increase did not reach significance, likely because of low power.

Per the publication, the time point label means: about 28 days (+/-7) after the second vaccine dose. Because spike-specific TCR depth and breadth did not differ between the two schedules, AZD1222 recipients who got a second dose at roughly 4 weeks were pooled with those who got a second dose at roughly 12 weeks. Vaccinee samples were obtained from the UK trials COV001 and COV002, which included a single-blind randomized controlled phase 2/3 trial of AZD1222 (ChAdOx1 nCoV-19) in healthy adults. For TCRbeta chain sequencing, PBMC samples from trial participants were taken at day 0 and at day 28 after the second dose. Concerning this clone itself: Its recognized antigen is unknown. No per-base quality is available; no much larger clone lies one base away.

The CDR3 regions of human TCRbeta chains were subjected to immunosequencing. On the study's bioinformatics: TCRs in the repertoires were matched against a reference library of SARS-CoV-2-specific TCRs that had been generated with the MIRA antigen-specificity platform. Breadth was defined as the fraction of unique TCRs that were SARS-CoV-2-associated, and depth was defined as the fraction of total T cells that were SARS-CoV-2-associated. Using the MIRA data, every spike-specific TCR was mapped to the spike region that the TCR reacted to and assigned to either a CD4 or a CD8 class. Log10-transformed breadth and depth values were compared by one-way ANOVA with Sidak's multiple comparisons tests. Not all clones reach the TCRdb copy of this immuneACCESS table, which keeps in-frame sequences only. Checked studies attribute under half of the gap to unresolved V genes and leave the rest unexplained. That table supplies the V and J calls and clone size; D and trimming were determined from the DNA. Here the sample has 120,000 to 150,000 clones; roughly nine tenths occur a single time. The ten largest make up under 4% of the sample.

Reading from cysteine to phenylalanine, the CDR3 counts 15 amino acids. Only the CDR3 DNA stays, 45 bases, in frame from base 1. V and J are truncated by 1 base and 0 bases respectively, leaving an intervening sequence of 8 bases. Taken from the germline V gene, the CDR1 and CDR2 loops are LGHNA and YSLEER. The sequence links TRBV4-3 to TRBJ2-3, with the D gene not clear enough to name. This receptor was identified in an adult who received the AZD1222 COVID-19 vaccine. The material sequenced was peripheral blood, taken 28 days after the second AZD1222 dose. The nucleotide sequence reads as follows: TGCGCCAGCAGCCAAGGTGCGGTAAGCACAGATACGCAGTATTTT. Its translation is CASSQGAVSTDTQYF.